This is a list of T cell receptor beta chains from one sample in a study of T cells after yellow fever vaccination. TCRdb reprocessed the 5' RACE reads via MiXCR and lists one record per CDR3 protein. The sample consists of 85,000 to 100,000 distinct CDR3 sequences, approximately 6.3% of them appearing once. The sample consisted of CD8+ T cells sorted from PBMCs, taken 10 days after the yellow fever booster vaccination. These TCRs come from a man younger than 35 who received the YFV17D yellow fever vaccine. CDR3s include the opening cysteine and the closing phenylalanine or tryptophan. The order of the fields is CDR3 protein, CDR3 DNA, clone size, J gene, D gene, CDR3 length, V gene. D genes are given only for firm matches. Not all rows give a size; the values are once, few, many and, for expanded clones, a class.

CDR3: CASSLGLYSKDTEAFF
DNA: TGTGCCAGCAGTTTAGGTTTGTACAGCAAAGACACTGAAGCTTTCTTT
size: -
J: TRBJ1-1
D: -
length: 16
V: TRBV12-3/TRBV12-4

CDR3: CASSQDTSGALAYNEQFF
DNA: TGTGCCAGCAGCCAAGATACTAGCGGGGCTCTGGCCTACAATGAGCAGTTCTTC
size: few
J: TRBJ2-1
D: TRBD2
length: 18
V: TRBV4-2

CDR3: CATSRDIRGDEQFF
DNA: TGTGCCACCAGCAGAGATATCCGGGGGGATGAGCAGTTCTTC
size: few
J: TRBJ2-1
D: TRBD2
length: 14
V: TRBV15

CDR3: CSADVVDTGELFF
DNA: TGCAGTGCTGACGTGGTGGACACCGGGGAGCTGTTTTTT
size: -
J: TRBJ2-2
D: -
length: 13
V: TRBV20-1

CDR3: CASSPPSGGAYEQYF
DNA: TGTGCCAGCAGCCCGCCTAGCGGGGGTGCCTACGAGCAGTACTTC
size: -
J: TRBJ2-7
D: TRBD2
length: 15
V: TRBV11-1

CDR3: CASRDSGSYNEQFF
DNA: TGTGCCAGTCGGGACTCAGGCTCCTACAATGAGCAGTTCTTC
size: many
J: TRBJ2-1
D: -
length: 14
V: TRBV19

CDR3: CASSFSTGLRTQYF
DNA: TGTGCCAGCAGTTTCTCTACCGGTTTAAGGACCCAGTACTTC
size: -
J: TRBJ2-5
D: -
length: 14
V: TRBV12-3/TRBV12-4

CDR3: CASSSSNVGKISYEQYF
DNA: TGTGCCAGCAGCTCCAGCAATGTGGGTAAGATCTCCTACGAGCAGTACTTC
size: many
J: TRBJ2-7
D: -
length: 17
V: TRBV7-9

CDR3: CASSSRDAEAFF
DNA: TGTGCCAGCAGTTCCAGGGACGCTGAAGCTTTCTTT
size: -
J: TRBJ1-1
D: -
length: 12
V: TRBV6-5

CDR3: CASSLAPERGLHTQYF
DNA: TGTGCCAGCAGCTTAGCGCCCGAGCGGGGGTTACATACGCAGTATTTT
size: many
J: TRBJ2-3
D: TRBD2
length: 16
V: TRBV7-2

CDR3: CASSVMPASYNEQFF
DNA: TGTGCCAGCAGTGTAATGCCAGCCTCCTACAATGAGCAGTTCTTC
size: -
J: TRBJ2-1
D: -
length: 15
V: TRBV6-4

CDR3: CATSRLPDRGGSGELFF
DNA: TGTGCCACCAGCAGACTACCGGACAGGGGAGGTTCCGGGGAGCTGTTTTTT
size: few
J: TRBJ2-2
D: TRBD1
length: 17
V: TRBV15

CDR3: CATSDVQGIQETQYF
DNA: TGTGCCACCAGTGATGTACAGGGCATCCAGGAGACCCAGTACTTC
size: -
J: TRBJ2-5
D: -
length: 15
V: TRBV24-1

CDR3: CASSSAGLNEQFF
DNA: TGTGCCAGCAGCTCGGCAGGGCTCAATGAGCAGTTCTTC
size: few
J: TRBJ2-1
D: -
length: 13
V: TRBV5-6

CDR3: CASSLIVVWRGYNEQFF
DNA: TGTGCCAGCAGCTTAATTGTGGTGTGGAGGGGGTACAATGAGCAGTTCTTC
size: few
J: TRBJ2-1
D: -
length: 17
V: TRBV7-2

CDR3: CASRAGTSGPDTQYF
DNA: TGTGCCAGTAGGGCCGGGACTAGCGGTCCAGATACGCAGTATTTT
size: -
J: TRBJ2-3
D: TRBD2
length: 15
V: TRBV19

CDR3: CASSQGGFGWTGTQYF
DNA: TGCGCCAGCAGCCAAGGGGGTTTTGGCTGGACTGGGACCCAGTACTTC
size: -
J: TRBJ2-5
D: -
length: 16
V: TRBV4-1

CDR3: CASSFYLAYEQYF
DNA: TGTGCCAGCAGCTTCTACTTAGCCTACGAGCAGTACTTC
size: -
J: TRBJ2-7
D: -
length: 13
V: TRBV7-2

CDR3: CSVDEPPLSTDTQYF
DNA: TGCAGCGTTGACGAGCCCCCGTTAAGCACAGATACGCAGTATTTT
size: few
J: TRBJ2-3
D: -
length: 15
V: TRBV29-1

CDR3: CASSLGQRNTEAFF
DNA: TGTGCCAGCAGCTTAGGACAGCGGAACACTGAAGCTTTCTTT
size: -
J: TRBJ1-1
D: -
length: 14
V: TRBV7-9

CDR3: CASSYDGATEAFF
DNA: TGTGCCAGCAGCTACGACGGGGCCACTGAAGCTTTCTTT
size: many
J: TRBJ1-1
D: -
length: 13
V: TRBV7-2

CDR3: CASSPLTGLSTEAFF
DNA: TGTGCCAGCAGCCCGTTGACAGGGCTGAGCACTGAAGCTTTCTTT
size: few
J: TRBJ1-1
D: TRBD1
length: 15
V: TRBV3-1

CDR3: CASRDRVSYEQYF
DNA: TGCGCCAGCAGGGACAGGGTCTCCTACGAGCAGTACTTC
size: many
J: TRBJ2-7
D: TRBD1
length: 13
V: TRBV5-1

CDR3: CASSRGQWHAEAFF
DNA: TGCGCCAGCAGCCGTGGACAGTGGCACGCTGAAGCTTTCTTT
size: few
J: TRBJ1-1
D: -
length: 14
V: TRBV4-3

CDR3: CASRNVGTGGYEQYF
DNA: TGTGCCAGCCGTAACGTCGGGACAGGGGGATACGAGCAGTACTTC
size: few
J: TRBJ2-7
D: TRBD1
length: 15
V: TRBV27

CDR3: CSADTYTGELFF
DNA: TGCAGTGCTGACACCTACACCGGGGAGCTGTTTTTT
size: many
J: TRBJ2-2
D: -
length: 12
V: TRBV20-1

CDR3: CASSQDIGAGQGSYNEQFF
DNA: TGCGCCAGCAGCCAAGATATTGGTGCGGGACAGGGTTCCTACAATGAGCAGTTCTTC
size: few
J: TRBJ2-1
D: TRBD1
length: 19
V: TRBV4-3

CDR3: CASSSLGGAQEDTQYF
DNA: TGTGCCAGCAGCAGCCTCGGGGGGGCCCAGGAAGATACGCAGTATTTT
size: -
J: TRBJ2-3
D: TRBD2
length: 16
V: TRBV7-2

CDR3: CASSLPLFRAGANTGELFF
DNA: TGTGCCAGCAGCCTCCCCCTTTTTCGAGCGGGGGCCAACACCGGGGAGCTGTTTTTT
size: -
J: TRBJ2-2
D: TRBD2
length: 19
V: TRBV7-2

CDR3: CASSLWQETQYF
DNA: TGTGCCAGCAGTTTATGGCAAGAGACCCAGTACTTC
size: few
J: TRBJ2-5
D: -
length: 12
V: TRBV12-3/TRBV12-4

CDR3: CASSSDSTYEQYF
DNA: TGCGCCAGCAGCAGTGACAGTACCTACGAGCAGTACTTC
size: many
J: TRBJ2-7
D: -
length: 13
V: TRBV5-1

CDR3: CASSSPSGAGGGDTQYF
DNA: TGTGCCAGCAGCTCCCCGTCTGGTGCGGGGGGTGGGGATACGCAGTATTTT
size: -
J: TRBJ2-3
D: TRBD2
length: 17
V: TRBV7-9

CDR3: CSVDPASNTEAFF
DNA: TGCAGCGTTGATCCTGCGTCGAACACTGAAGCTTTCTTT
size: -
J: TRBJ1-1
D: -
length: 13
V: TRBV29-1

CDR3: CASSYLGGTEAFF
DNA: TGTGCCAGTAGTTATCTGGGGGGCACTGAAGCTTTCTTT
size: few
J: TRBJ1-1
D: -
length: 13
V: TRBV19

CDR3: CASSLGRGKNTEAFF
DNA: TGCGCCAGCAGCTTGGGGAGGGGAAAGAACACTGAAGCTTTCTTT
size: few
J: TRBJ1-1
D: -
length: 15
V: TRBV5-1

CDR3: CALDSNGETQYF
DNA: TGTGCCCTAGACAGCAACGGAGAGACCCAGTACTTC
size: few
J: TRBJ2-5
D: -
length: 12
V: TRBV6-2/TRBV6-3

CDR3: CSVEELGRDSEAFF
DNA: TGCAGCGTTGAAGAGTTGGGCAGGGATAGTGAAGCTTTCTTT
size: many
J: TRBJ1-1
D: -
length: 14
V: TRBV29-1

CDR3: CSVEVGGVYEQYF
DNA: TGCAGCGTTGAGGTGGGGGGGGTCTACGAGCAGTACTTC
size: few
J: TRBJ2-7
D: TRBD2
length: 13
V: TRBV29-1

CDR3: CASSPPQGRTSGANVLTF
DNA: TGCGCCAGCAGCCCCCCCCAGGGGAGAACCTCTGGGGCCAACGTCCTGACTTTC
size: -
J: TRBJ2-6
D: -
length: 18
V: TRBV5-1

CDR3: CASSPGWDQPQHF
DNA: TGTGCCAGCTCCCCAGGGTGGGATCAGCCCCAGCATTTT
size: many
J: TRBJ1-5
D: -
length: 13
V: TRBV6-5

CDR3: CAGRRGNTGELFF
DNA: TGTGCCGGACGGCGGGGGAACACCGGGGAGCTGTTTTTT
size: few
J: TRBJ2-2
D: -
length: 13
V: TRBV7-9

CDR3: CASGADSSTDTQYF
DNA: TGTGCCAGCGGCGCGGATTCTAGCACAGATACGCAGTATTTT
size: many
J: TRBJ2-3
D: -
length: 14
V: TRBV28

CDR3: CASSLNKGTYNEQFF
DNA: TGCGCCAGCAGCCTGAATAAGGGAACATACAATGAGCAGTTCTTC
size: few
J: TRBJ2-1
D: -
length: 15
V: TRBV5-1

CDR3: CSARWGGRTEAFF
DNA: TGCAGTGCTAGGTGGGGGGGTCGTACTGAAGCTTTCTTT
size: many
J: TRBJ1-1
D: -
length: 13
V: TRBV20-1

CDR3: CASSQESQGSYEQYF
DNA: TGTGCCAGCAGCCAAGAGTCACAGGGGAGCTACGAGCAGTACTTC
size: -
J: TRBJ2-7
D: TRBD1
length: 15
V: TRBV4-2

CDR3: CASSPLETGLYNEQFF
DNA: TGTGCCAGCAGCCCCCTAGAGACAGGACTCTACAATGAGCAGTTCTTC
size: -
J: TRBJ2-1
D: -
length: 16
V: TRBV7-8

CDR3: CASSMNTEAFF
DNA: TGTGCCAGTTCAATGAACACTGAAGCTTTCTTT
size: many
J: TRBJ1-1
D: -
length: 11
V: TRBV6-5

CDR3: CASSATLNTEAFF
DNA: TGTGCCAGCAGCGCGACCCTGAACACTGAAGCTTTCTTT
size: -
J: TRBJ1-1
D: -
length: 13
V: TRBV7-6